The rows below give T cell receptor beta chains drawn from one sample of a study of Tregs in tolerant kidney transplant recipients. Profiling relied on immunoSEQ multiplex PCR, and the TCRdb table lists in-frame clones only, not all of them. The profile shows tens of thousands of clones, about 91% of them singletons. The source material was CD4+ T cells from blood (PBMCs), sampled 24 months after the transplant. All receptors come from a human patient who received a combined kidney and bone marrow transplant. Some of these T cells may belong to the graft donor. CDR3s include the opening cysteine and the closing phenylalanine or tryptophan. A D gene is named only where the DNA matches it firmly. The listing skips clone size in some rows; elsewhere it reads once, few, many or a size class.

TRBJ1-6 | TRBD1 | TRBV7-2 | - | CASSARQGFSYNSPLHF | TGTGCCAGCAGCGCCCGACAGGGTTTCTCCTATAATTCACCCCTCCACTTT
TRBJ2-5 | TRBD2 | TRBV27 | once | CASSTSGSWEQYF | TGTGCCAGCAGCACTAGCGGGAGTTGGGAGCAGTACTTC
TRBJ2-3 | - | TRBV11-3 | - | CASSLVGPSVTDTQYF | TGTGCCAGCAGCTTAGTAGGGCCTAGCGTCACAGATACGCAGTATTTT
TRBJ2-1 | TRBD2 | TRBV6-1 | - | CATLLTSGGGNEQFF | TGTGCCACCCTCCTGACTAGCGGGGGGGGAAATGAGCAGTTCTTC
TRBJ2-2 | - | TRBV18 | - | CASSPERVGELFF | TGTGCCAGCTCACCAGAGCGCGTCGGGGAGCTGTTTTTT
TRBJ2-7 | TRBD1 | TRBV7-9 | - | CASSLDRGTYEQYF | TGTGCCAGCAGCTTAGACAGGGGGACCTACGAGCAGTACTTC
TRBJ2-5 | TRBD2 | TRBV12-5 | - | CASGLVYPPGLAGLQETQYF | TGTGCTAGTGGTTTGGTTTACCCTCCGGGGCTAGCGGGCCTACAAGAGACCCAGTACTTC
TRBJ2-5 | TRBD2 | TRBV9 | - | CASSRNGLAGAVETQYF | TGTGCCAGCAGCCGAAACGGACTAGCGGGGGCTGTGGAGACCCAGTACTTC
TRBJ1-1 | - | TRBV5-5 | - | CASSPRIRGVNTEAFF | TGTGCCAGCAGCCCTAGAATTCGGGGGGTGAACACTGAAGCTTTCTTT
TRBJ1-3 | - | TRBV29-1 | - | CSVEAGGNTIYF | TGCAGCGTTGAAGCGGGTGGAAACACCATATATTTT
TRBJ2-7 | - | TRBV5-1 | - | CASSFTRNSYEQYF | TGCGCCAGCAGCTTTACGCGTAACTCCTACGAGCAGTACTTC
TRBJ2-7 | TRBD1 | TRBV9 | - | CASSASGQGYEQYF | TGTGCCAGCAGCGCATCGGGACAGGGCTACGAGCAGTACTTC
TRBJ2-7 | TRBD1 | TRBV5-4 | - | CASSVTGAGFSYEQYF | TGTGCCAGCAGCGTGACAGGGGCAGGATTCTCCTACGAGCAGTACTTC
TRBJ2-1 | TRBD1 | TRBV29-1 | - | CSVGRTGAGNNEQFF | TGCAGCGTTGGGAGGACAGGGGCAGGAAACAATGAGCAGTTCTTC
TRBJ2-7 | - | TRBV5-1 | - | CASSLSAGVSYEQYF | TGCGCCAGCAGCTTGTCGGCAGGCGTTTCCTACGAGCAGTACTTC
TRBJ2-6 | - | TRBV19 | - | CASSIGHLGANVLTF | TGTGCCAGTAGTATAGGGCATTTGGGGGCCAACGTCCTGACTTTC
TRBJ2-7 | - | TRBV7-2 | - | CASRDSSYEQYF | TGTGCCAGCAGAGACAGCTCCTACGAGCAGTACTTC
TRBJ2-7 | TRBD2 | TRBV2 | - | CASSVVGRASEQYF | TGTGCCAGCAGTGTGGTCGGGAGGGCCTCCGAGCAGTACTTC
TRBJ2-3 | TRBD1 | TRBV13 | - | CASSLHGTGGTDTQYF | TGTGCCAGCAGCCTACACGGGACAGGGGGTACAGATACGCAGTATTTT
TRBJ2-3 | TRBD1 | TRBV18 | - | CASEETGGTDTQYF | TGTGCCAGCGAGGAGACAGGGGGCACAGATACGCAGTATTTT
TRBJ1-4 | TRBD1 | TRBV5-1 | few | CASSPGQGRSNEKLFF | TGCGCCAGCAGCCCGGGACAGGGGAGAAGTAATGAAAAACTGTTTTTT
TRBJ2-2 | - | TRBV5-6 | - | CASSLRRRSNTGELFF | TGTGCCAGCAGCTTGAGGCGGCGATCGAACACCGGGGAGCTGTTTTTT
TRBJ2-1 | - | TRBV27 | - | CASSLAGYTYNEQFF | TGTGCCAGCAGTTTAGCAGGGTATACCTACAATGAGCAGTTCTTC
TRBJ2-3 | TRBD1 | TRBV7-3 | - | CASSSGQALTQYF | TGTGCCAGCAGCTCAGGACAGGCCCTTACGCAGTATTTT
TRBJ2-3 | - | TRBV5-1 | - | CASSLTVRSTDTQYF | TGCGCCAGCAGCTTGACGGTTCGTAGCACAGATACGCAGTATTTT
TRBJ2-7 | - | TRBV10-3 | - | CAISRAGPGPSSYEQYF | TGTGCCATCAGCCGCGCGGGACCGGGACCGAGCTCCTACGAGCAGTACTTC
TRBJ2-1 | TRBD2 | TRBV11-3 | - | CASRLAGTYNEQFF | TGTGCCAGCAGACTAGCGGGGACCTACAATGAGCAGTTCTTC
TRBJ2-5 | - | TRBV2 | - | CASNREGQETQYF | TGTGCCAGCAACAGGGAAGGACAAGAGACCCAGTACTTC
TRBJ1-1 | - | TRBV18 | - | CASSPQISTDTEAFF | TGTGCCAGCTCACCGCAGATAAGTACCGACACTGAAGCTTTCTTT
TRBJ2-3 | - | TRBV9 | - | CASSQSLDTQYF | TGTGCCAGCAGCCAAAGCCTGGATACGCAGTATTTT
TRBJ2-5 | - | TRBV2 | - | CASSETQNLETQYF | TGTGCCAGCAGTGAAACTCAAAATCTAGAGACCCAGTACTTC
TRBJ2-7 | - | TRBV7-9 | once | CASSPGVVLAHEQYF | TGTGCCAGCAGTCCGGGGGTAGTACTCGCCCACGAGCAGTACTTC
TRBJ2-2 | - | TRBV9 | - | CASSGRTGTNTGELFF | TGTGCCAGCAGCGGACGAACCGGGACGAACACCGGGGAGCTGTTTTTT
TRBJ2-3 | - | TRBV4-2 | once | CASSQEGSRRGGDTQYF | TGTGCCAGCAGCCAAGAGGGATCCAGGCGGGGCGGGGATACGCAGTATTTT
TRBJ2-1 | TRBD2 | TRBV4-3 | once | CASSHLSGNNEQFF | TGCGCCAGCAGCCACCTTAGCGGGAACAATGAGCAGTTCTTC
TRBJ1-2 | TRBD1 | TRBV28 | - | CASSFRPGGDYGYTF | TGTGCCAGCAGTTTTCGTCCAGGGGGCGACTATGGCTACACCTTC
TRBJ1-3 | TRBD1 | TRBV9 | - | CASSVGPGGIENTIYF | TGTGCCAGCAGCGTAGGGCCAGGGGGCATCGAAAACACCATATATTTT
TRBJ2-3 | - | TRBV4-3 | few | CASSQTSQDPDTQYF | TGCGCCAGCAGCCAAACGTCACAGGACCCAGATACGCAGTATTTT
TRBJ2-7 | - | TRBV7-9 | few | CASSFRLYEQYF | TGTGCCAGCAGCTTCAGGCTGTACGAGCAGTACTTC
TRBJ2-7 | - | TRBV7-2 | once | CASSLTGVANSYEQYF | TGTGCCAGCAGCTTGACGGGGGTAGCGAACTCCTACGAGCAGTACTTC
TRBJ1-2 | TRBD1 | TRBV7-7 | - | CASSTHRGGSQGLHYGYTF | TGTGCCAGCAGCACACACAGAGGGGGATCACAGGGGTTACACTATGGCTACACCTTC
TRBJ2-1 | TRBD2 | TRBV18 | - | CASSQRWASGGTYNEQFF | TGTGCCAGCTCACAACGGTGGGCTAGCGGGGGGACCTACAATGAGCAGTTCTTC
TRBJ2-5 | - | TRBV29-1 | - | CSFRASTETQYF | TGCAGCTTTAGGGCTAGCACGGAGACCCAGTACTTC
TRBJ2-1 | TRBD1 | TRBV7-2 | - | CASSLFPIQGSYNEQFF | TGTGCCAGCAGCTTATTCCCCATACAGGGGTCCTACAATGAGCAGTTCTTC
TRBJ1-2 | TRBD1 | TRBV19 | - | CASSARRTGGIGYGYTF | TGTGCCAGTAGTGCAAGAAGGACAGGGGGAATAGGCTATGGCTACACCTTC
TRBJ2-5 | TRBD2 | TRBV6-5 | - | CASSYSGGTGGETQYF | TGTGCCAGCAGTTACTCCGGGGGGACGGGTGGAGAGACCCAGTACTTC